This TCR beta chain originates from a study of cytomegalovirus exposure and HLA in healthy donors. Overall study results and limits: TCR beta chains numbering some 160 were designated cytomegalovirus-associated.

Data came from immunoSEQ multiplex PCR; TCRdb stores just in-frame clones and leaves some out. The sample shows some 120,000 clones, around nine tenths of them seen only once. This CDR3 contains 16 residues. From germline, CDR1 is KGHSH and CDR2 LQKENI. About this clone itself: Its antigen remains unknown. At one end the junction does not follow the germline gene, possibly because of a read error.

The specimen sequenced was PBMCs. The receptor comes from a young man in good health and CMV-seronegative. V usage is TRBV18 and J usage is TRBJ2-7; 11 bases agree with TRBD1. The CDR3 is CASSSPRDRGSYEQYF. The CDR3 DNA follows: TGTGCCAGCTCATCACCCCGGGACAGGGGGTCCTACGAGCAGTACTTC.